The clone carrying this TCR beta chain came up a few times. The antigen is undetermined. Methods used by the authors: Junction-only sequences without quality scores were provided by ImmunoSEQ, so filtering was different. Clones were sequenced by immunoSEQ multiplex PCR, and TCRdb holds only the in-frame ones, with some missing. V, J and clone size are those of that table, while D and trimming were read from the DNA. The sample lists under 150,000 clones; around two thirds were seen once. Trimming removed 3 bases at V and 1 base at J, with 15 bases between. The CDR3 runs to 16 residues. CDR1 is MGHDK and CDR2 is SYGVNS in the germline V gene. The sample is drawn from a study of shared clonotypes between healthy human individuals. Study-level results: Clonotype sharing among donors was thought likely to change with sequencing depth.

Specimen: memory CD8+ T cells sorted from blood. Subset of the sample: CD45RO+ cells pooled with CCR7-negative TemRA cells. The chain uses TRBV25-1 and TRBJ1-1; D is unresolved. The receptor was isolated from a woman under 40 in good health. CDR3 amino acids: CASSDFDTGKNTEAFF. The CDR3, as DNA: TGTGCCAGCAGTGACTTTGATACTGGGAAGAACACTGAAGCTTTCTTT.